This T cell receptor (beta chain) stems from a study of cytomegalovirus exposure and HLA in healthy donors. As concerns this clone: The antigen is not known.

CDR1 and CDR2 (germline): SGHRS, YFSETQ. The CDR3 covers 16 residues. V lost 4 bases, J lost 9 bases, and 10 bases stayed unmatched. 13 Jbeta primers and 60 Vbeta primers were used for the PCR. Some clones are missing from TCRdb's copy, which holds only in-frame ones; the method was immunoSEQ multiplex PCR. The sample has over 30,000 clones; roughly 64% are singletons. Study-wide results and limits: Sequencing likely caused a cluster of highly shared sequence variants.

This TCR derives from a man aged 40-49 years in good health and CMV-seropositive. Source material: PBMCs. The V and J genes are TRBV5-1 and TRBJ1-6, with TRBD1 matching 10 bases. CDR3 region: CASSPGQGEWGSPLHF. The CDR3 bases are TGCGCCAGCAGCCCCGGACAGGGGGAATGGGGTTCACCCCTCCACTTT.